The 31 T cell receptor beta chains presented below share a single source sample, sequenced in a study of T cell responses to AZD1222 COVID-19 vaccine. Clones were sequenced by immunoSEQ multiplex PCR, and TCRdb holds only the in-frame ones, with some missing. Here the sample spans roughly 150,000 clones, approximately 90% being singletons. The specimen comprised peripheral blood, sampled 28 days after the second AZD1222 dose. These receptors originate from an adult who received the AZD1222 COVID-19 vaccine.

The V call is TRBV11-3, the J call TRBJ1-3, with D uncertain. Trimming took off 4 bases at V and 0 bases at J, with 13 bases between the two ends. Germline assignment: CDR1 SGHNT and CDR2 YENEEA. The CDR3 loop spans 16 amino acids. CDR3 DNA sequence: TGTGCCAGCAGCTCAAGGACTCCCCTCTCTGGAAACACCATATATTTT. It translates to CASSSRTPLSGNTIYF.

The chain uses TRBV10-3 and TRBJ2-3; D gene unclear. V dropped 3 bases and J dropped 4 bases, with 2 bases sitting between them. The CDR3 contains 11 residues. The germline gives CDR1 ENHRY, CDR2 SYGVKD. The CDR3 DNA is TGTGCCATCAGTGAAGCAGATACGCAGTATTTT. Amino acids: CAISEADTQYF.

This sequence joins TRBV6-5 and TRBJ2-2, with D uncertain. Germline CDR1 MNHEY, CDR2 SVGAGI. The length of the CDR3 is 15 residues. The V and J ends lost 6 bases and 3 bases respectively, with 14 bases between them. DNA of the CDR3: TGTGCCAGCAGGCGCACAGAGTTTGACACCGGGGAGCTGTTTTTT. Amino acids: CASRRTEFDTGELFF.

The genes are TRBV18 and TRBJ1-3, with D possibly matching TRBD1 (6 bases). CDR1 and CDR2 from the germline V gene are KGHSH and LQKENI. The ends were cut back, 2 bases at V and 4 bases at J, with 12 bases in the middle. This CDR3 comprises 15 residues. The CDR3 DNA reads as TGTGCCAGCTCACCATCCAGGGGCCCAGGAAACACCATATATTTT. Residues: CASSPSRGPGNTIYF.

V is TRBV30 and J is TRBJ1-5; D is perhaps TRBD1 (6 bases). The germline gives CDR1 GTSNPN, CDR2 SVGIG (reference sequence). Between the trimmed V and J ends, which lost 2 bases and 4 bases, there was a span of 9 bases. The CDR3 runs to 13 residues. The CDR3: CAWSNRVNQPQHF. The CDR3 DNA reads as TGTGCCTGGAGTAACAGGGTTAATCAGCCCCAGCATTTT.

V gene TRBV7-9 combines with J gene TRBJ2-7; 9 positions agree with TRBD1. Trimming took 5 bases from V and 3 from J; bases not matched to a gene: 8. In germline, CDR1 is SEHNR, CDR2 FQNEAQ (reference sequence). The CDR3 sequence is 15 residues long. In nucleotides, the CDR3 is TGTGCCAGCAGCGCCCGGACAGGGGACGGCTACGAGCAGTACTTC. As protein: CASSARTGDGYEQYF.

In DNA form, the CDR3 reads TGTGCCACCAGTGATGTCGACAGCATTACCAGGGACACTGAAGCTTTCTTT. Residues: CATSDVDSITRDTEAFF. The V and J genes are TRBV24-1 and TRBJ1-1; a weak D match, TRBD1 (5 bases). With 3 bases removed from V and 3 bases from J, the gap between germline ends came to 19 bases. Germline CDR1 and CDR2: KGHDR and SFDVKD. This CDR3 has 17 residues.

This clone was observed a handful of times. The chain recombines TRBV7-8 with TRBJ2-7; weak D call: TRBD2 (6 bases). Trimming stripped 7 bases from V and 2 bases from J, with 15 bases between. Per germline, CDR1 SGHVS and CDR2 FQNEAQ. The CDR3 consists of 14 residues. The CDR3 DNA sequence: TGTGCCAGCACCGGGAGTGGGTTCGCCTACGAGCAGTACTTC. Protein sequence: CASTGSGFAYEQYF.

The chain carries TRBV9 and TRBJ2-1; 10 nucleotides line up with TRBD2. Looked up from germline, CDR1 is SGDLS and CDR2 is YYNGEE. This CDR3 has 17 residues. V shed 0 bases and J 4 bases; nucleotides not matched to a gene: 7. The CDR3 DNA reads as TGTGCCAGCAGCGTAGATTTACTAGCGGGATCTTACAATGAGCAGTTCTTC. It specifies CASSVDLLAGSYNEQFF.

This clone was detected only once. The chain couples TRBV24-1 to TRBJ1-2; no firm D call. CDR3 length: 13 residues. Trimming stripped 10 bases from V and 4 bases from J, with 15 bases between. Germline V gene sequence: CDR1 KGHDR, CDR2 SFDVKD. This CDR3 is CATAHQSGYGYTF. CDR3 nucleotides: TGTGCCACTGCACACCAAAGTGGCTATGGCTACACCTTC.

This clone appeared once. The rearrangement links TRBV30 to TRBJ1-3; possible D gene TRBD1, 5 bases. The CDR3 covers 16 residues. Deletions cut 2 bases from V and 1 base from J, with 15 bases between. Looked up from germline, CDR1 is GTSNPN and CDR2 is SVGIG (reference sequence). In nucleotides, the CDR3 is TGTGCCTGGAGTTTTCGGACACGGGGATCTGGAAACACCATATATTTT. This encodes CAWSFRTRGSGNTIYF.

The chain recombines TRBV19 with TRBJ2-7; perhaps TRBD1 as D (6 bases). The CDR3 runs to 14 residues. V was cut by 7 bases and J by 6 bases, with 19 bases left in between. Germline values: CDR1 LNHDA, CDR2 SQIVND (reference sequence). DNA of the CDR3: TGTGCCAGTAACGGGCAGGGGTCCCGTGGCGAGCAGTACTTC. Translated: CASNGQGSRGEQYF.

This clone appeared a few times. The V call is TRBV11-3, the J call TRBJ1-2; possible D gene TRBD1, 5 bases. V was clipped by 0 bases and J by 6 bases, with 8 bases between them. The CDR3 length is 13 residues. Germline CDR1 is SGHNT and CDR2 is YENEEA. The CDR3, as DNA: TGTGCCAGCAGCTTAGACTGGGGGAATGGCTACACCTTC. It specifies CASSLDWGNGYTF.

This clone was seen once. The V call is TRBV6-2 or TRBV6-3, the J call TRBJ2-3; D tentatively fits TRBD1 or TRBD2 (5 bases each). This CDR3 spans 15 amino acids. Trimming removed 0 bases at V and 2 bases at J, with 9 bases between. Per germline, CDR1 MNHEY and CDR2 SVGEGT. The CDR3 DNA follows: TGTGCCAGCAGTTACTCGAGGGGCGCCACAGATACGCAGTATTTT. The encoded protein is CASSYSRGATDTQYF.

The chain links TRBV18 to TRBJ1-6; 7 bases align to TRBD1. Unmatched junction bases numbered 10, after V lost 3 bases and J lost 2 bases. Germline V gene data show CDR1 as KGHSH and CDR2 as LQKENI. The CDR3 is made up of 18 amino acids. The CDR3 nucleotides read TGTGCCAGCTCACCGCTCGAGGGGGCGCGAACCTATAATTCACCCCTCCACTTT. Protein product: CASSPLEGARTYNSPLHF. Full variable domain (outside the CDR3, taken from reference TRBV18 and TRBJ1-6): NAGVMQNPRHLVRRRGQEARLRCSPMKGHSHVYWYRQLPEEGLKFMVYLQKENIIDESGMPKERFSAEFPKEGPSILRIQQVVRGDSAAYFCASSPLEGARTYNSPLHFGNGTRLTVT.

V and J are TRBV10-3 and TRBJ2-5; TRBD2 matches at 8 bases. Germline V gives CDR1 ENHRY, CDR2 SYGVKD. J was trimmed by 4 bases and V by 0 bases; bases with no gene match: 7. This CDR3 has 16 residues. CDR3 protein: CAISESAGGSRETQYF. CDR3 bases: TGTGCCATCAGTGAGTCGGCGGGGGGATCGCGAGAGACCCAGTACTTC.

CDR3 protein: CATRRTGTGVQPQHF. CDR3 DNA sequence: TGTGCCACCCGGAGGACCGGGACAGGTGTGCAGCCCCAGCATTTT. V is TRBV27 and J is TRBJ1-5, with 8 nucleotides matching TRBD1. Germline V CDR1 and CDR2: MNHEY, SMNVEV (reference sequence). V lost 10 bases to trimming and J lost 7 bases; unmatched junction nucleotides: 15. The CDR3 totals 15 residues.

The genes are TRBV29-1 and TRBJ2-5; TRBD2 matches 9 bases. The CDR3 covers 13 residues. CDR1 SQVTM and CDR2 ANQGSEA come from the germline V gene. V shed 3 bases, J shed 5 bases, and the junction held 4 bases outside the gene matches. CDR3 in DNA: TGCAGCGTTGACCAGGCGGGAGGGGAGACCCAGTACTTC. Translating gives CSVDQAGGETQYF.

The rearrangement joins TRBV5-1 to TRBJ2-5, with 11 bases that match TRBD2. This CDR3 region has 13 residues. V was pared by 3 bases and J by 7 bases, with 2 bases of the junction left unmatched. Germline CDR1 is SGHRS and CDR2 is YFSETQ. The CDR3 here is CASSSLAGGTQYF. DNA for the CDR3: TGCGCCAGCAGCTCTCTAGCGGGGGGGACCCAGTACTTC.

The chain recombines TRBV5-1 with TRBJ1-3; D gene uncertain. CDR3 length equals 15 residues. Between the trimmed V and J ends, which lost 0 bases and 0 bases, there was a span of 7 bases. Germline V gives CDR1 SGHRS, CDR2 YFSETQ. CDR3 coding DNA: TGCGCCAGCAGCTTGGACGGACCCTCTGGAAACACCATATATTTT. Protein: CASSLDGPSGNTIYF.

This chain joins TRBV6-5 and TRBJ2-3; 7 bases fit TRBD1. Germline V gene lookup returns CDR1 MNHEY and CDR2 SVGAGI. The CDR3 covers 15 residues. V gave up 7 bases and J gave up 11 bases; unmatched junction bases: 18. The CDR3 sequence: CASIPTGVGPYGQYF. Here the CDR3 DNA reads TGTGCCAGCATCCCCACAGGGGTAGGACCCTACGGGCAGTATTTT.

The V gene is TRBV2, the J gene TRBJ1-1; D call uncertain. Germline V gene sequence: CDR1 SNHLY, CDR2 FYNNEI. V was cut by 3 bases and J by 1 base, with 15 bases left in between. The CDR3 is made up of 16 amino acids. The CDR3 region is CASSERSSWENTEAFF. The CDR3 DNA is TGTGCCAGCAGTGAGAGGTCCAGTTGGGAGAACACTGAAGCTTTCTTT.

The chain has TRBV5-1 and TRBJ2-5; 8 nucleotides align to TRBD1. Germline V gene lookup returns CDR1 SGHRS and CDR2 YFSETQ. V was pared by 6 bases and J by 3 bases, with 7 bases of the junction left unmatched. The CDR3 is 14 residues long. The CDR3 DNA sequence: TGCGCCAGCAAAACCGGACAGGGAAAAGAGACCCAGTACTTC. Amino acid sequence: CASKTGQGKETQYF.

V is TRBV5-5 and J is TRBJ2-7, with TRBD2 as a possible D gene (6 bases). The ends were cut back, 4 bases at V and 2 bases at J, with 13 bases in the middle. Germline-derived CDR1 and CDR2 are SGHKS and YYEKEE (reference sequence). The CDR3 has 14 residues. CDR3 region: CASSPIAEAYEQYF. In DNA, the CDR3 is TGTGCCAGCAGCCCGATAGCGGAAGCCTACGAGCAGTACTTC.

This clone was counted a few times. The chain combines TRBV9 with TRBJ2-3, with TRBD1 matching over 7 bases. Germline CDR1 is SGDLS and CDR2 is YYNGEE. Unmatched junction bases numbered 15, after V lost 4 bases and J lost 4 bases. The CDR3 extends over 17 amino acids. The DNA of the CDR3 is TGTGCCAGCAGCAGGTCTTCCGGGACAGATTATTCAGATACGCAGTATTTT. Protein: CASSRSSGTDYSDTQYF. The variable domain in full, completed from reference TRBV9 and TRBJ2-3, reads DSGVTQTPKHLITATGQRVTLRCSPRSGDLSVYWYQQSLDQGLQFLIQYYNGEERAKGNILERFSAQQFPDLHSELNLSSLELGDSALYFCASSRSSGTDYSDTQYFGPGTRLTVL.

The J gene is TRBJ2-5, the V gene TRBV2, with D tentatively TRBD1 or TRBD2 (5 bases each). This CDR3 contains 15 residues. V was cut by 8 bases and J by 2 bases, with 18 bases left in between. The germline CDR1 and CDR2 sequences are SNHLY and FYNNEI. CDR3 residues: CASSPLGTGQETQYF. DNA of the CDR3: TGTGCCAGCTCGCCCCTGGGGACGGGTCAAGAGACCCAGTACTTC.

This clone is categorized as medium-sized. The V gene is TRBV6-1, the J gene TRBJ1-5; TRBD1 is a possible D gene (6 bases). Looked up from germline, CDR1 is MNHNS and CDR2 is SASEGT. V dropped 0 bases and J dropped 2 bases, with 8 bases sitting between them. This CDR3 comprises 15 residues. DNA for the CDR3: TGTGCCAGCAGTGAAGCGGCAGGGGGCAATCAGCCCCAGCATTTT. Encoded protein: CASSEAAGGNQPQHF.

The V call is TRBV29-1, the J call TRBJ1-2, with a possible D match to TRBD1 (5 bases). Germline CDR1 SQVTM, CDR2 ANQGSEA. The CDR3 has 12 residues. V was clipped by 3 bases and J by 3 bases, with 8 bases between them. CDR3 loop: CSVEGVYYGYTF. CDR3 bases: TGCAGCGTTGAGGGGGTATACTATGGCTACACCTTC. Together with reference TRBV29-1 and TRBJ1-2, the CDR3 gives the full variable domain: SAVISQKPSRDICQRGTSLTIQCQVDSQVTMMFWYRQQPGQSLTLIATANQGSEATYESGFVIDKFPISRPNLTFSTLTVSNMSPEDSSIYLCSVEGVYYGYTFGSGTRLTVV.

The chain employs TRBV7-2 and TRBJ1-2, with TRBD1 identical over 7 bases. J was trimmed by 7 bases and V by 4 bases; bases with no gene match: 15. The CDR3 runs to 16 residues. CDR1 is SGHTA, CDR2 FQGNSA, per germline. This chain's CDR3 is CASSSRQGVLGGGYTF. The DNA for the CDR3 is TGTGCCAGCAGCTCTCGACAGGGCGTACTCGGGGGTGGCTACACCTTC.

There are a few counts of this clone. The CDR3 loop is CASSFSGSTEAFF. CDR3 sequence (DNA): TGTGCCAGCAGCTTCTCAGGTTCCACTGAAGCTTTCTTT. The chain is built from TRBV7-3 and TRBJ1-1; D not certain. Trimming stripped 3 bases from V and 4 bases from J, with 9 bases between. Germline CDR1 and CDR2: SGHTA and FQGTGA. The CDR3 spans 13 residues.

V usage is TRBV2 and J usage is TRBJ1-5, with TRBD1 matching over 7 bases. Germline V lookup: CDR1 SNHLY, CDR2 FYNNEI. V was pared by 3 bases and J by 6 bases, with 8 bases of the junction left unmatched. The CDR3 length is 15 residues. CDR3 nucleotide sequence: TGTGCCAGCAGTGAGTTCAGGGGGTTCAGTCAGCCCCAGCATTTT. This translates into CASSEFRGFSQPQHF.